The rows below give T cell receptor beta chains drawn from one sample of a study of CD8+CD57+ T cells in acquired aplastic anemia. One entry per CDR3 protein, called by TCRdb with MiXCR from the reads. The table lists around 180,000 distinct CDR3 sequences, less than 60% of them singletons. The sample taken for sequencing was sorted CD4+, CD8+, or CD8+CD57+ T cells (not recorded which) from PBMCs. All receptors derive from a human donor with aplastic anemia. Both conserved end residues are part of each CDR3. The D gene is left open where the match is weak. Size is omitted from some rows. Given values are once, few, many or a class for expanded clones.

V gene	J gene	D gene	clone size	CDR3 protein	CDR3 DNA
TRBV24-1	TRBJ2-7	NA	few	CATSGGAGSFEQYF	TGTGCCACCAGTGGCGGGGCAGGGTCCTTCGAGCAGTACTTC
TRBV27	TRBJ2-3	NA	many	CASSFPQDTQYF	TGTGCCAGCAGTTTCCCCCAGGATACGCAGTATTTT
TRBV19	TRBJ1-3	NA	NA	CASSIGVAGNTIYF	TGTGCCAGTAGCATCGGTGTGGCTGGAAACACCATATATTTT
TRBV19	TRBJ2-5	NA	few	CASSIVVQETQYF	TGTGCCAGTAGTATAGTGGTCCAAGAGACCCAGTACTTC
TRBV6-2/TRBV6-3	TRBJ2-1	TRBD1	many	CASSYSGTASYNEQFF	TGTGCCAGCAGTTACTCGGGGACAGCCTCCTACAATGAGCAGTTCTTC
TRBV25-1	TRBJ2-3	NA	few	CASSPVPTDTQYF	TGTGCCAGCAGTCCAGTCCCCACAGATACGCAGTATTTT
TRBV24-1	TRBJ2-7	TRBD1	few	CATIDRGEVSSYEQYF	TGTGCCACTATAGACAGGGGAGAGGTCAGCTCCTACGAGCAGTACTTC
TRBV18	TRBJ2-5	TRBD2	NA	CASSPFAGVEETQYF	TGTGCCAGCTCACCGTTCGCGGGAGTCGAGGAGACCCAGTACTTC
TRBV7-7	TRBJ2-5	NA	medium-sized	CASSSGRVWQETQYF	TGTGCCAGCAGCTCCGGCAGGGTATGGCAAGAGACCCAGTACTTC
TRBV20-1	TRBJ1-2	TRBD1	NA	CSAPRTGAYGYTF	TGCAGTGCTCCCCGGACAGGGGCTTATGGCTACACCTTC
TRBV2	TRBJ2-2	NA	few	CASEDGVNTGELFF	TGTGCCAGCGAGGACGGGGTGAACACCGGGGAGCTGTTTTTT
TRBV5-8	TRBJ2-5	TRBD2	NA	CASSSPASGQETQYF	TGTGCCAGCAGCTCCCCGGCTAGCGGACAAGAGACCCAGTACTTC
TRBV20-1	TRBJ1-4	NA	NA	CSARGKGYEKLFF	TGCAGTGCTCGGGGCAAAGGGTACGAAAAACTGTTTTTT
TRBV7-9	TRBJ1-3	NA	NA	CASLDSSGNTIYF	TGTGCCAGCCTGGACAGCTCTGGAAACACCATATATTTT
TRBV6-5	TRBJ1-4	NA	NA	CASSYSMGTPREKLFF	TGTGCCAGCAGTTACTCGATGGGGACACCAAGGGAAAAACTGTTTTTT
TRBV19	TRBJ2-1	NA	many	CASSMAAGGGNEQFF	TGTGCCAGTAGTATGGCGGCAGGTGGGGGCAATGAGCAGTTCTTC
TRBV18	TRBJ2-7	NA	few	CASSLGADNSYEQYF	TGTGCCAGCTCACTTGGGGCGGACAACTCCTACGAGCAGTACTTC
TRBV20-1	TRBJ2-5	TRBD2	NA	CSSMAGGVGTQYF	TGCAGCTCTATGGCGGGGGGTGTGGGGACCCAGTACTTC
TRBV5-4	TRBJ1-3	NA	NA	CASSPPDGGSGNTIYF	TGTGCCAGCAGCCCCCCGGACGGGGGCTCAGGAAACACCATATATTTT
TRBV7-9	TRBJ1-3	NA	NA	CASSTEGNTIYF	TGTGCCAGCAGCACCGAGGGGAACACCATATATTTT
TRBV20-1	TRBJ2-1	TRBD2	NA	CSAPSGRAPNEQFF	TGCAGTGCCCCTAGCGGGAGGGCCCCGAATGAGCAGTTCTTC
TRBV5-4	TRBJ1-1	NA	NA	CASSLTGVGPTEAFF	TGTGCCAGCAGCCTCACAGGAGTGGGCCCCACTGAAGCTTTCTTT
TRBV19	TRBJ2-3	TRBD2	NA	CASKGLAVSSDTQYF	TGTGCCAGTAAGGGACTAGCCGTTAGTTCAGATACGCAGTATTTT
TRBV9	TRBJ1-2	NA	NA	CASSVGYYGYTF	TGTGCCAGCAGCGTAGGATACTATGGCTACACCTTC
TRBV5-8	TRBJ2-7	TRBD2	NA	CASSVTSGGRYEQYF	TGTGCCAGCAGCGTTACTAGCGGGGGCCGCTACGAGCAGTACTTC
TRBV24-1	TRBJ2-2	TRBD2	once	CATRGRDYLNTGELFF	TGTGCCACCAGGGGCCGGGACTACCTAAACACCGGGGAGCTGTTTTTT
TRBV10-2	TRBJ2-2	TRBD1	NA	CASKRQGDLTGELFF	TGCGCCAGCAAGAGACAGGGGGATTTGACCGGGGAGCTGTTTTTT
TRBV20-1	TRBJ2-1	NA	NA	CSARAGVVNEQFF	TGCAGTGCTAGAGCCGGGGTAGTCAATGAGCAGTTCTTC
TRBV20-1	TRBJ2-5	NA	many	CSARRAVETQYF	TGCAGTGCTAGAAGGGCGGTAGAGACCCAGTACTTC
TRBV11-1	TRBJ2-7	NA	NA	CASSQPSRETVQPSYEQYF	TGTGCCAGCAGTCAACCTTCACGGGAAACCGTACAACCCTCCTACGAGCAGTACTTC
TRBV5-1	TRBJ1-6	NA	NA	CASSLLARDGTSPLHF	TGCGCCAGCAGCTTGCTCGCCCGGGACGGAACTTCACCCCTCCACTTT
TRBV12-3/TRBV12-4	TRBJ2-3	NA	many	CASRISATDTQYF	TGTGCCAGCAGAATTTCAGCAACAGATACGCAGTATTTT
TRBV5-4	TRBJ2-7	NA	NA	CASSFNAYEQYF	TGTGCCAGCAGCTTCAACGCTTACGAGCAGTACTTC
TRBV15	TRBJ1-2	TRBD1	NA	CATSSRRQGARINYGYTF	TGTGCCACCAGCAGCCGGAGACAGGGGGCGAGGATTAACTATGGCTACACCTTC
TRBV5-4	TRBJ1-6	NA	many	CASSQPDSPLHF	TGTGCCAGCAGCCAACCTGATTCACCCCTCCACTTT
TRBV20-1	TRBJ2-2	NA	NA	CSARARGGRNTGELFF	TGCAGTGCTAGAGCCAGGGGAGGGAGGAACACCGGGGAGCTGTTTTTT
TRBV20-1	TRBJ1-2	NA	NA	CSARTHGGDYGYTF	TGCAGTGCTAGGACCCATGGGGGCGACTATGGCTACACCTTC